The present T cell receptor (beta chain) was sequenced within a study of blood T cell repertoires in COVID-19. As for the study in general: Collection of acute and convalescent COVID-19 samples took place in the United States, Italy and Spain. Nucleic acid was either cDNA or gDNA, and it came from T cells, B-cell-depleted T cells, or PBMCs.

Assay: immunoSEQ multiplex PCR; the TCRdb copy retains only in-frame clones and omits some. Among tens of thousands of clones listed, roughly three quarters were seen once. The germline V gene has CDR1 SSHAT and CDR2 FNYEAQ (reference sequence). The CDR3 consists of 14 residues. Seattle enrolled patients during active infection and tracked them longitudinally. A word on this clone: Mismatch with germline at one junction end may stem from a read error.

Sequencing used peripheral blood. The sequence derives from a man aged 65 to 79 with COVID-19, enrolled during active disease. The rearrangement joins TRBV7-7 to TRBJ2-7; D perhaps matches TRBD2 (5 bases). The CDR3 DNA sequence: TGTGCTAGCAGCCCTCTGGGTAGCGCCTACGAGCAGTACTTC. As protein: CASSPLGSAYEQYF.